This passage covers 18 T cell receptor beta chains from one sample sequenced in a study of shared clonotypes between healthy human individuals. Sequencing was performed with immunoSEQ multiplex PCR; in TCRdb, only in-frame clones are kept and a portion is missing. The profile shows about 2 million clones, about 95% of them singletons. Terminally differentiated effector memory CD45RA+ cells were excluded by CCR7 positive selection of CD45RO-negative cells. Source material: naive CD8+ T cells sorted from blood. The receptors were sampled from a man aged 18-30 years in good health.

This clone was seen a single time. J is TRBJ2-1 and V is TRBV11-2, with 7 bases lining up with TRBD2. The CDR3 is 15 amino acids. Trimming took 2 bases from V and 4 from J; bases not matched to a gene: 5. Germline loops: CDR1 SGHAT, CDR2 FQNNGV. CDR3 in amino acids: CASSLSWGGYNEQFF. CDR3 sequence (DNA): TGTGCCAGCAGCTTATCCTGGGGGGGGTACAATGAGCAGTTCTTC.

The rearrangement joins TRBV14 to TRBJ2-1; D gene uncertain. In germline, CDR1 is SGHDN, CDR2 FVKESK. The CDR3 has 17 amino acids. Trimming shortened V by 1 base and J by 3 bases, and 16 bases separated the two germline ends. CDR3 nucleotide sequence: TGTGCCAGCAGCCAAGGGGCTATCAAATTGGGCTACAATGAGCAGTTCTTC. Its translation is CASSQGAIKLGYNEQFF.

The chain uses TRBV6-5 and TRBJ1-2; D call uncertain. The CDR3 consists of 15 residues. V lost 2 bases, J lost 3 bases, and 13 bases lay in between. Germline CDR1 and CDR2: MNHEY and SVGAGI. CDR3 nucleotides: TGTGCCAGCAGTTACGATTTGGGCTCTGACTATGGCTACACCTTC. This sequence encodes CASSYDLGSDYGYTF.

The rearrangement links TRBV27 to TRBJ2-1; TRBD2 matches at 8 bases. Germline CDR1 and CDR2: MNHEY and SMNVEV (reference sequence). The CDR3 sequence is 20 residues long. Unmatched junction bases numbered 23, after V lost 5 bases and J lost 5 bases. CDR3 nucleotide sequence: TGTGCCAGCAGTCCAGTCCAAACTCCCCCTCCCGGGACTAGGGACAATGAGCAGTTCTTC. This codes for CASSPVQTPPPGTRDNEQFF.

The chain uses TRBV7-9 and TRBJ2-7; no reliable D call. Trimming stripped 4 bases from V and 2 bases from J, with 6 bases between. The CDR3 extends over 12 amino acids. Germline CDR1 and CDR2: SEHNR and FQNEAQ (reference sequence). This CDR3 is CASSYLPYEQYF. CDR3 in DNA: TGTGCCAGCAGCTATCTACCCTACGAGCAGTACTTC. The whole variable domain, remainder taken from reference TRBV7-9 and TRBJ2-7, is DTGVSQNPRHKITKRGQNVTFRCDPISEHNRLYWYRQTLGQGPEFLTYFQNEAQLEKSRLLSDRFSAERPKGSFSTLEIQRTEQGDSAMYLCASSYLPYEQYFGPGTRLTVT.

As for this clone: No conserved phenylalanine or tryptophan ends this CDR3, so it is likely a read error. Because the CDR3's place on the DNA is in doubt, the DNA is left out and the CDR3 is given as listed by TCRdb. The chain is built from TRBV20-1 and TRBJ1-1. A total of 11 residues make up the CDR3, ends included. Germline assignment: CDR1 DFQATT and CDR2 SNEGSKA (reference sequence). CDR3 loop: CSAPTTGGLAV.

The chain has TRBV11-2 and TRBJ1-4; weak D call: TRBD1 (5 bases). This CDR3 contains 15 residues. V shed 2 bases and J shed 5 bases, with 12 bases lying between them. CDR1 is SGHAT and CDR2 is FQNNGV in the germline V gene. CDR3 sequence reads: CASSLTGTRNEKLFF. CDR3 DNA sequence: TGTGCCAGCAGCTTAACAGGCACTCGGAATGAAAAACTGTTTTTT. Full variable domain (rest looked up from reference TRBV11-2 and TRBJ1-4): EAGVAQSPRYKIIEKRQSVAFWCNPISGHATLYWYQQILGQGPKLLIQFQNNGVVDDSQLPKDRFSAERLKGVDSTLKIQPAKLEDSAVYLCASSLTGTRNEKLFFGSGTQLSVL.

CDR3 amino acids: CASSPAGTAYYEQYF. The CDR3, as DNA: TGTGCCAGCAGCCCCGCCGGGACAGCCTACTACGAGCAGTACTTC. The V and J genes are TRBV9 and TRBJ2-7; 7 bases line up with TRBD1. Germline V gives CDR1 SGDLS, CDR2 YYNGEE. This CDR3 is 15 amino acids long. The ends lost 4 bases at V and 3 bases at J; junction bases unmatched: 10. Drawing the rest from reference TRBV9 and TRBJ2-7, the complete variable domain is DSGVTQTPKHLITATGQRVTLRCSPRSGDLSVYWYQQSLDQGLQFLIQYYNGEERAKGNILERFSAQQFPDLHSELNLSSLELGDSALYFCASSPAGTAYYEQYFGPGTRLTVT.

The chain has TRBV4-1 and TRBJ2-3, with D hard to call. Germline V gene data show CDR1 as MGHRA and CDR2 as YSYEKL. CDR3 length equals 15 residues. V lost 6 bases to trimming and J lost 4 bases, with 17 bases between them. The chain's CDR3 is CASSISVASADTQYF. DNA of the CDR3: TGCGCCAGCAGTATTTCTGTGGCGTCCGCAGATACGCAGTATTTT.

V gene TRBV2 combines with J gene TRBJ2-1, with a weak D call TRBD2 (6 bases). The CDR3 has 15 residues. Trimming left V 4 bases short and J 4 bases short, with 14 bases between. The V gene's germline CDR1 is SNHLY and CDR2 FYNNEI. The chain's CDR3 is CASSVLASRYNEQFF. CDR3 bases: TGTGCCAGCAGTGTTCTAGCGTCTAGATACAATGAGCAGTTCTTC.

About this clone itself: The same CDR3 also results from other DNA sequences found in this sample. The chain has TRBV4-1 and TRBJ1-1, with unresolved D. Germline V gives CDR1 MGHRA, CDR2 YSYEKL. Trimming removed 2 bases at V and 1 base at J, with 5 bases between. This CDR3 has 13 residues. CDR3 in DNA: TGCGCCAGCAGCCAATCTAGGAACACTGAAGCTTTCTTT. This sequence encodes CASSQSRNTEAFF.

The gene calls are TRBV12-5 and TRBJ2-7; D gene ambiguous. The V and J ends lost 2 bases and 2 bases respectively, with 4 bases between them. This CDR3 is 12 amino acids long. Germline-derived CDR1 and CDR2 are LGHNT and FRNRAP. CDR3 residues: CASGLNPYEQYF. The CDR3 DNA follows: TGTGCTAGTGGTTTGAACCCCTACGAGCAGTACTTC.

The genes are TRBV5-4 and TRBJ2-1; D is possibly TRBD2 (6 bases). The CDR3 is made up of 13 amino acids. V gave up 8 bases and J gave up 6 bases, with 15 bases separating them. Germline V gene lookup returns CDR1 SGHNT and CDR2 YYREEE (reference sequence). CDR3 nucleotides: TGTGCCAGTTCGAGACTAGAAAGCAATGAGCAGTTCTTC. Translated: CASSRLESNEQFF. Combining the CDR3 with reference TRBV5-4 and TRBJ2-1 gives the whole variable domain ETGVTQSPTHLIKTRGQQVTLRCSSQSGHNTVSWYQQALGQGPQFIFQYYREEENGRGNFPPRFSGLQFPNYSSELNVNALELDDSALYLCASSRLESNEQFFGPGTRLTVL.

The chain uses TRBV6-1 and TRBJ2-3, with D hard to call. V lost 6 bases to trimming and J lost 0 bases, with 13 bases between them. The CDR3 consists of 15 residues. Germline assignment: CDR1 MNHNS and CDR2 SASEGT. As DNA, the CDR3 is TGTGCCAGCAGCGACGTCCTTTATAGCACAGATACGCAGTATTTT. Encoded protein: CASSDVLYSTDTQYF.

A single count supports this clone. J is TRBJ2-3 and V is TRBV7-9; D call uncertain. The V gene lost 3 bases and the J gene lost 13 bases, with 17 bases spanning the gap. The CDR3 contains 13 residues. Germline V CDR1 and CDR2: SEHNR, FQNEAQ (reference sequence). The CDR3 reads CASSFELDDTKYF. In DNA form, the CDR3 reads TGTGCCAGCAGCTTCGAATTGGACGACACCAAGTATTTT.

The V call is TRBV6-5, the J call TRBJ1-5; no clear D gene. CDR3 size: 13 residues. Trimming took off 4 bases at V and 0 bases at J, with 4 bases between the two ends. CDR1 and CDR2 from the germline V gene are MNHEY and SVGAGI. This CDR3 is CASSLHSNQPQHF. The CDR3 nucleotides read TGTGCCAGCAGTTTACATAGCAATCAGCCCCAGCATTTT.

Worth noting for this clone: Other DNA variants within this sample encode the same CDR3. CDR3 in DNA: TGCGCCAGCAGCCACCCGGGAGATTACGAGCAGTACTTC. This codes for CASSHPGDYEQYF. The chain combines TRBV4-1 with TRBJ2-7; D may be TRBD2 (6 bases). CDR3 size: 13 residues. The V end was cut by 3 bases, the J end by 4 bases, with 10 bases between. Looked up from germline, CDR1 is MGHRA and CDR2 is YSYEKL.

Turning to this clone: A much larger clone is a single base away; this may be a read error. The chain links TRBV6-6 to TRBJ2-7; TRBD1 is a possible D gene (6 bases). This CDR3 spans 14 amino acids. CDR1 MNHNY and CDR2 SVGAGI come from the germline V gene (reference sequence). With 5 bases removed from V and 0 bases from J, the gap between germline ends came to 11 bases. The CDR3 reads CASSPTGISYEQYF. The CDR3 DNA is TGTGCCAGCAGTCCGACAGGCATCTCCTACGAGCAGTACTTC.